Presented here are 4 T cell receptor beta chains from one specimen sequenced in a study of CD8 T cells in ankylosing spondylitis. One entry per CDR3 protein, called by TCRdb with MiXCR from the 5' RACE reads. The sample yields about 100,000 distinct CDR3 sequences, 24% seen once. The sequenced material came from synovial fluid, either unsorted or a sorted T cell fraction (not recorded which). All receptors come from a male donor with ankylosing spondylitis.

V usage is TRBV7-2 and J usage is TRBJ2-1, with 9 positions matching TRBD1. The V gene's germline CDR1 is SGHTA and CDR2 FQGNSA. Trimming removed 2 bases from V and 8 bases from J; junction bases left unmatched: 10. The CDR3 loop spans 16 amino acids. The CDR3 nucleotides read TGTGCCAGCAGCTTATCTGGGACAGGGTTGATTCATGAGCAGTTCTTC. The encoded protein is CASSLSGTGLIHEQFF.

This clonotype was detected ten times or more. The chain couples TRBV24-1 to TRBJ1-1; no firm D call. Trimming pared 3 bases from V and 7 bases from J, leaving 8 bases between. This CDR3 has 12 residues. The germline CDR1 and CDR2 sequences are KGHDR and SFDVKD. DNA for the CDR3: TGTGCCACCAGTGATGTCTCTGGTGAAGCTTTCTTT. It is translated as CATSDVSGEAFF.

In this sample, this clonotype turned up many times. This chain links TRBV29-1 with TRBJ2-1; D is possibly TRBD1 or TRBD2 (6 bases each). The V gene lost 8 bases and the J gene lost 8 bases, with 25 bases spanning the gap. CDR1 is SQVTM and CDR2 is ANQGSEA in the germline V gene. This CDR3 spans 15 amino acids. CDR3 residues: CSTWGAQGSMYEQFF. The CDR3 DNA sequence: TGCAGCACCTGGGGGGCGCAGGGGTCAATGTATGAGCAGTTCTTC.

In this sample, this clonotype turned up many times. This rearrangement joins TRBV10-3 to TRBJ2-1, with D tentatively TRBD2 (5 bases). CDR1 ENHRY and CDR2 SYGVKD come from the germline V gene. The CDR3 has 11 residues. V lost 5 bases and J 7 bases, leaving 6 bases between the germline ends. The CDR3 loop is CAISRGNEQFF. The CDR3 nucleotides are TGTGCCATCAGTCGGGGAAATGAGCAGTTCTTC.